These 26 T cell receptor beta chains originate from one sample sequenced in a study of blood T cell repertoires in COVID-19. TCRdb keeps only in-frame clones here, not all; method: immunoSEQ multiplex PCR. The sample consists of hundreds of thousands of clones, roughly 90% of them appearing once. Sequenced input: PBMCs or T cells enriched from blood (not recorded which). The receptors derive from a man in his 60s who had recovered from COVID-19.

The V call is TRBV24-1, the J call TRBJ1-5, with D possibly being TRBD1 (5 bases). The CDR3 extends over 14 amino acids. Germline CDR1 is KGHDR and CDR2 is SFDVKD. The V end lost 9 bases, the J end lost 5 bases, and 16 bases lay between the germline ends. The CDR3 is CATGGHRGDQPQHF. The CDR3 bases are TGTGCCACCGGCGGACACCGCGGGGATCAGCCCCAGCATTTT.

The rearrangement links TRBV6-5 to TRBJ2-1, with D uncertain. The germline V gene has CDR1 MNHEY and CDR2 SVGAGI. Trimming took 7 bases from V and 9 from J, leaving 19 bases between them. The CDR3 totals 14 residues. In nucleotides, the CDR3 is TGTGCCAGCACCCAAAGCCTGGTGTTTGGTGAGCAGTTCTTC. Amino acid sequence: CASTQSLVFGEQFF.

About this clone: Other DNA sequences in this specimen translate into the identical CDR3. V gene TRBV2 combines with J gene TRBJ1-2, with D possibly matching TRBD1 (6 bases). Trimming took 5 bases from V and 2 from J, leaving 9 bases between them. The germline V gene encodes CDR1 SNHLY and CDR2 FYNNEI. The CDR3 loop spans 13 amino acids. The CDR3 DNA is TGTGCCAGCAGTAGAGACAGGAACTATGGCTACACCTTC. It translates to CASSRDRNYGYTF.

The V and J genes are TRBV11-2 and TRBJ1-1; no firm D call. Germline CDR1 and CDR2: SGHAT and FQNNGV. Trimming shortened V by 2 bases and J by 1 base, and 14 bases separated the two germline ends. This CDR3 has 16 amino acids. The CDR3 is CASSLSGLYPNTEAFF. The DNA of the CDR3 is TGTGCCAGCAGCTTAAGTGGCTTGTATCCGAACACTGAAGCTTTCTTT.

The rearrangement joins TRBV6-5 to TRBJ2-7, with 7 bases fitting TRBD2. Germline V gene lookup returns CDR1 MNHEY and CDR2 SVGAGI. The CDR3 has 14 amino acids. J lost 6 bases, V lost 6 bases, and 11 bases had no gene match. The CDR3 nucleotides are TGTGCCAGCAGGCTTGGGGGGGGGATTGGCGAGCAGTACTTC. As protein: CASRLGGGIGEQYF.

This chain connects TRBV11-2 to TRBJ2-7; tentative D call: TRBD2 (7 bases). Germline loops: CDR1 SGHAT, CDR2 FQNNGV. The CDR3 extends over 16 amino acids. Between the trimmed V and J ends, which lost 0 bases and 2 bases, there was a span of 14 bases. CDR3 nucleotide sequence: TGTGCCAGCAGCTTAGATGGGGGGGCGGGCCCCTACGAGCAGTACTTC. Its protein is CASSLDGGAGPYEQYF.

The V call is TRBV2, the J call TRBJ1-1, with TRBD1 matching 8 bases. The CDR3 runs 16 residues. CDR1 and CDR2 from the germline V gene are SNHLY and FYNNEI. V lost 5 bases, J lost 0 bases, and 8 bases stayed unmatched. CDR3: CASSLSGGRLNTEAFF. CDR3 DNA: TGTGCCAGCAGTCTGTCAGGGGGCAGATTGAACACTGAAGCTTTCTTT.

This clone was picked up one time. The genes are TRBV6-1 and TRBJ1-2; possibly TRBD1 for D (5 bases). V lost 2 bases and J lost 4, with 14 bases in between. CDR3 length equals 15 residues. Germline V gene lookup returns CDR1 MNHNS and CDR2 SASEGT. The DNA of the CDR3 is TGTGCCAGCAGTGAATGGGGGACTCGGGCCTATGGCTACACCTTC. Translation gives CASSEWGTRAYGYTF.

V and J are TRBV6-5 and TRBJ1-1, with TRBD1 as a possible D gene (5 bases). Germline CDR1 is MNHEY and CDR2 is SVGAGI. Trimming shortened V by 0 bases and J by 1 base, and 9 bases separated the two germline ends. This CDR3 comprises 15 residues. CDR3 DNA: TGTGCCAGCAGTTACTCCGGGGGATCGAACACTGAAGCTTTCTTT. Protein: CASSYSGGSNTEAFF.

This clone was found a few times. The genes are TRBV4-1 and TRBJ1-2; D remains unclear. This CDR3 is built from 15 residues. Germline V lookup: CDR1 MGHRA, CDR2 YSYEKL. V was clipped by 4 bases and J by 0 bases, with 12 bases between them. The CDR3 DNA reads as TGCGCCAGCAGCCTGCAGGCGCAGTCTAACTATGGCTACACCTTC. Amino acid sequence: CASSLQAQSNYGYTF.

This rearrangement joins TRBV19 to TRBJ2-2; 8 nucleotides agree with TRBD2. CDR1 LNHDA and CDR2 SQIVND come from the germline V gene (reference sequence). The CDR3 is 17 amino acids. J was trimmed by 4 bases and V by 3 bases; bases with no gene match: 10. In DNA, the CDR3 is TGTGCCAGTAGTATGGACCCCGGGACTAGAACCACCGGGGAGCTGTTTTTT. Translating it yields CASSMDPGTRTTGELFF.

The V gene is TRBV24-1, the J gene TRBJ2-1; 8 bases line up with TRBD2. V was pared by 4 bases and J by 5 bases, with 6 bases of the junction left unmatched. The CDR3 contains 15 residues. CDR1 is KGHDR and CDR2 is SFDVKD in the germline V gene. DNA of the CDR3: TGTGCCACCAGTGAGCTGTCGGGGGGGGACAATGAGCAGTTCTTC. The encoded protein is CATSELSGGDNEQFF.

This rearrangement joins TRBV13 to TRBJ2-3; TRBD1 matches at 10 bases. Germline V gives CDR1 PRHDT, CDR2 FYEKMQ (reference sequence). The CDR3 consists of 15 residues. V shed 5 bases and J 1 base; nucleotides not matched to a gene: 3. The CDR3 DNA sequence: TGTGCCAGCAGCCGGGACAGGGGACGCACAGATACGCAGTATTTT. Translating gives CASSRDRGRTDTQYF.

The V call is TRBV7-9, the J call TRBJ1-3; 9 bases are shared with TRBD1. The germline CDR1 and CDR2 sequences are SEHNR and FQNEAQ (reference sequence). This CDR3 has 16 amino acids. V shed 5 bases and J 1 base; nucleotides not matched to a gene: 6. CDR3 sequence: CASSHLGTGSGNTIYF. In DNA, the CDR3 is TGTGCCAGCAGCCACCTCGGGACAGGGTCTGGAAACACCATATATTTT.

This sequence joins TRBV15 and TRBJ2-1; D perhaps matches TRBD2 (5 bases). V lost 0 bases to trimming and J lost 1 base, with 19 bases between them. Germline CDR1 and CDR2: LNHNV and YYDKDF (reference sequence). The CDR3 has 19 amino acids. CDR3 DNA sequence: TGTGCCACCAGCAGAGATTTTTTGGGGAGTATCGGGTCCTACAATGAGCAGTTCTTC. As protein: CATSRDFLGSIGSYNEQFF.

Points on this clone: The sample carries other DNA sequences with the same CDR3. The chain joins TRBV9 to TRBJ1-4; 9 nucleotides agree with TRBD1. J gave up 8 bases and V 2 bases, and 4 bases lay outside the gene matches. The CDR3 has 14 residues. The germline V gene encodes CDR1 SGDLS and CDR2 YYNGEE. The CDR3 spells CASSVGDRAEKLFF. The CDR3 DNA reads as TGTGCCAGCAGCGTCGGGGACAGGGCGGAAAAACTGTTTTTT.

The genes are TRBV27 and TRBJ1-2, with D uncertain. Looked up from germline, CDR1 is MNHEY and CDR2 is SMNVEV (reference sequence). Trimming took 4 bases from V and 3 from J, leaving 6 bases between them. The CDR3 is 12 residues long. As DNA, the CDR3 is TGTGCCAGCAGTTCGAGATACTATGGCTACACCTTC. Translation gives CASSSRYYGYTF.

This clone was seen just once. The CDR3: CSVEYSSAKTQYF. For the CDR3, the DNA is TGCAGCGTTGAATACAGTAGCGCAAAGACCCAGTACTTC. V is TRBV29-1 and J is TRBJ2-5; weak D call: TRBD2 (5 bases). CDR1 and CDR2 (germline): SQVTM, ANQGSEA. This CDR3 comprises 13 residues. Deletions cut 2 bases from V and 6 bases from J, with 13 bases between.

The chain combines TRBV10-3 with TRBJ2-1; 8 nucleotides line up with TRBD2. The J segment lost 1 base and the V segment lost 4 bases, leaving 6 bases of the junction unmatched. The germline gives CDR1 ENHRY, CDR2 SYGVKD. The CDR3 has 16 amino acids. CDR3 amino acids: CAISGNSGVSYNEQFF. Here the CDR3 DNA reads TGTGCCATCAGTGGGAATAGCGGGGTGTCCTACAATGAGCAGTTCTTC.

This sequence joins TRBV24-1 and TRBJ1-2; weak D call: TRBD1 (5 bases). Trimming removed 3 bases at V and 5 bases at J, with 6 bases between. In germline, CDR1 is KGHDR, CDR2 SFDVKD. The CDR3 has 12 residues. DNA for the CDR3: TGTGCCACCAGTGATAAGGGGTATGGCTACACCTTC. Encoded protein: CATSDKGYGYTF.

The chain uses TRBV18 and TRBJ1-1; the D is unclear. The CDR3 totals 14 residues. V shed 6 bases and J shed 1 base, with 12 bases lying between them. CDR1 and CDR2 (germline): KGHSH, LQKENI. The DNA of the CDR3 is TGTGCCAGCTCCCCATCGGTAGAGAACACTGAAGCTTTCTTT. Protein sequence: CASSPSVENTEAFF. Combining the CDR3 with reference TRBV18 and TRBJ1-1 gives the whole variable domain NAGVMQNPRHLVRRRGQEARLRCSPMKGHSHVYWYRQLPEEGLKFMVYLQKENIIDESGMPKERFSAEFPKEGPSILRIQQVVRGDSAAYFCASSPSVENTEAFFGQGTRLTVV.

This clone is a singleton in its sample. The CDR3 region is CASSGTGSRYTF. In nucleotides, the CDR3 is TGTGCCAGCAGTGGGACAGGGAGTCGCTACACCTTC. The gene calls are TRBV12-3 or TRBV12-4 and TRBJ1-2; 9 bases line up with TRBD1. This CDR3 spans 12 amino acids. After removal of 5 bases from V and 9 bases from J, the junction contained 4 bases not matched to a gene.

A single count supports this clone. The V call is TRBV12-3 or TRBV12-4, the J call TRBJ2-1; D may be TRBD1 (6 bases). The ends were cut back, 3 bases at V and 8 bases at J, with 11 bases in the middle. This CDR3 is 13 amino acids long. CDR3 amino acids: CASSFGGGHEQFF. CDR3 DNA sequence: TGTGCCAGCAGTTTCGGTGGGGGCCATGAGCAGTTCTTC.

The chain recombines TRBV4-3 with TRBJ2-7; D is unresolved. This CDR3 contains 13 residues. V dropped 1 base and J dropped 3 bases, with 7 bases sitting between them. Germline CDR1 is LGHNA and CDR2 is YSLEER. The CDR3 reads CASSQGLIYEQYF. CDR3 DNA sequence: TGCGCCAGCAGCCAAGGACTGATCTACGAGCAGTACTTC.

The chain links TRBV12-3 or TRBV12-4 to TRBJ2-7; 8 bases map to TRBD1. The length of the CDR3 is 13 residues. V lost 6 bases and J lost 2; bases outside the gene matches: 3. Written as DNA, the CDR3 is TGTGCCAGCAGACCGACAGGGGCCTACGAGCAGTACTTC. Translated, it gives CASRPTGAYEQYF.

The chain is built from TRBV7-9 and TRBJ1-2, with unresolved D. V gave up 5 bases and J gave up 1 base, with 11 bases separating them. The CDR3 contains 14 residues. Germline-derived CDR1 and CDR2 are SEHNR and FQNEAQ (reference sequence). In DNA, the CDR3 is TGTGCCAGCAGCCATACAGAAATTAACTATGGCTACACCTTC. Translating gives CASSHTEINYGYTF.